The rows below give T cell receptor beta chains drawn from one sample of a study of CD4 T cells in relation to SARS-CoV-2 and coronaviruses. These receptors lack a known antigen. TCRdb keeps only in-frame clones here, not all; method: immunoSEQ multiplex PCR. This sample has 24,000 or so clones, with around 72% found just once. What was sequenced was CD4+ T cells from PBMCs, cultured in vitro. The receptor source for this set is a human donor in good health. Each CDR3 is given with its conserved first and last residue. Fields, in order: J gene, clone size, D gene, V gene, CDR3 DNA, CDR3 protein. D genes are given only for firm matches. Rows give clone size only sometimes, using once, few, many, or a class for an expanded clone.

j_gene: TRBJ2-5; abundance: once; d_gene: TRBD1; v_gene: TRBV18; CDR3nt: TGTGCCAGCTCACGGACAGGGCAAGAGACCCAGTACTTC; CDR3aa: CASSRTGQETQYF
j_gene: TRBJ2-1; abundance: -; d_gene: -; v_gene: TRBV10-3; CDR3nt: TGTGCCATCAGTGAGGGACCGTCCCCCGAGCAGTTCTTC; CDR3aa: CAISEGPSPEQFF
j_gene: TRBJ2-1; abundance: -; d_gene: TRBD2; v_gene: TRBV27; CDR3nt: TGTGCCAGCAGTTTATTTTGGACTAGCGGGAGTAATGAGCAGTTCTTC; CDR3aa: CASSLFWTSGSNEQFF
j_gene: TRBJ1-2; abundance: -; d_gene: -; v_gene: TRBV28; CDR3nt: TGTGCCAGCAGTTTATCCGTCTATGGCTACACCTTC; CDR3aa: CASSLSVYGYTF
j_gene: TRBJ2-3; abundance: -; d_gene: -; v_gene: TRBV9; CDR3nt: TGTGCCAGCAGCGTGACACTAGCAGATACGCAGTATTTT; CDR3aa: CASSVTLADTQYF
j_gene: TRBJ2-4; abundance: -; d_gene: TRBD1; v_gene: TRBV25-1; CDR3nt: TGTGCCAGCAGTAAAAAGGGGACAGGGGGCGTCGGAAACATTCAGTACTTC; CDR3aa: CASSKKGTGGVGNIQYF
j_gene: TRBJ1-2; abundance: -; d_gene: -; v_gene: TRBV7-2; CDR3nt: TGTGCCAGCAGCTTAGAGGCAGGGTCTGGCTACACCTTC; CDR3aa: CASSLEAGSGYTF
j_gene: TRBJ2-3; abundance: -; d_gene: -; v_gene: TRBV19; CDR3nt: TGTGCCAGTAACGACAGAACGTGGACAGATACGCAGTATTTT; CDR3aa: CASNDRTWTDTQYF
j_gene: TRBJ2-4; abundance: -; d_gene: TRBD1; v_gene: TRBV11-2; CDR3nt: TGTGCCAGCAGCTTAGAGGTTGGGACAGGGAACGGGTTGACCAAAAACATTCAGTACTTC; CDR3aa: CASSLEVGTGNGLTKNIQYF
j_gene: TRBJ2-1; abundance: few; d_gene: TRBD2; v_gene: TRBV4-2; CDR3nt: TGTGCCAGCAGCCAACAACGACTAGCGCCCTACAATGAGCAGTTCTTC; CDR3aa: CASSQQRLAPYNEQFF
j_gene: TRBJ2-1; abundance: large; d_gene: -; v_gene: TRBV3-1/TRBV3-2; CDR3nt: TGTGCCAGCCGTGGATTGTCCTACAATGAGCAGTTCTTC; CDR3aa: CASRGLSYNEQFF
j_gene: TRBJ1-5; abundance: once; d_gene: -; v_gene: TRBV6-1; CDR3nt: TGTGCCAGCAGTGAAGCGGGGGGGAGCAATCAGCCCCAGCATTTT; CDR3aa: CASSEAGGSNQPQHF
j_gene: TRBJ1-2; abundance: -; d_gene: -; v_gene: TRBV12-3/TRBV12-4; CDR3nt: TGTGCCAGCAGTTTAGGACCGCTCTATGGCTACACCTTC; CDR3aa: CASSLGPLYGYTF
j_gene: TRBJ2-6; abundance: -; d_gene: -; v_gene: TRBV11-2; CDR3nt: TGTGCCAGCAGCTTAGTCACAGGCCGCTCTGGGGCCAACGTCCTGACTTTC; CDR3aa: CASSLVTGRSGANVLTF
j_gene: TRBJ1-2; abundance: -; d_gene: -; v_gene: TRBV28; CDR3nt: TGTGCCAGCAGTTTAGCGGGACACAAAAACTATGGCTACACCTTC; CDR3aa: CASSLAGHKNYGYTF
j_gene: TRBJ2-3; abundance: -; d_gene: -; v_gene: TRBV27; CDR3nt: TGTGCCAGCATTGCAACCAGGGCGGGCCGCACAGATACGCAGTATTTT; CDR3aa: CASIATRAGRTDTQYF
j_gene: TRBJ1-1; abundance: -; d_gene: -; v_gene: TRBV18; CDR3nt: TGTGCCAGCTCATCTCAGACAGGGAACACTGAAGCTTTCTTT; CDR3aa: CASSSQTGNTEAFF
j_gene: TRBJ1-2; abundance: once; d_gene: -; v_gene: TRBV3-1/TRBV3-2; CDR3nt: TGTGCCAGCAGCCAGGGAGGGATGGACTATGGCTACACCTTC; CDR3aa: CASSQGGMDYGYTF
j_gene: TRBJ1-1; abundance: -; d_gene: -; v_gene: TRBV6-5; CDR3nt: TGTGCCAGCGTGACAGGACTCATGAACACTGAAGCTTTCTTT; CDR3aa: CASVTGLMNTEAFF
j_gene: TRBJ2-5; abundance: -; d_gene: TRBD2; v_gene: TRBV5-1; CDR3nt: TGCGCCAGCAGCTTTATGGCTAGCGGGATGAACTTGGAGACCCAGTACTTC; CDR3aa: CASSFMASGMNLETQYF
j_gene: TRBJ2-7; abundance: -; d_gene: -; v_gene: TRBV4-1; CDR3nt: TGCGCCAGCAGCCAAATAGGATCTTCCTACGAGCAGTACTTC; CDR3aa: CASSQIGSSYEQYF
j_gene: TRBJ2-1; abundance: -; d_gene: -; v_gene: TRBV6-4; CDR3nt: TGTGCCAGCAGCCTTGGCGAGGGGAGTGAGCAGTTCTTC; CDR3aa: CASSLGEGSEQFF
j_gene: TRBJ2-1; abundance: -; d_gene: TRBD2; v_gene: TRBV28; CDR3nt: TGTGCCAGCAACCCGGGACTAGCGTTTTATGAGCAGTTCTTC; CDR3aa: CASNPGLAFYEQFF
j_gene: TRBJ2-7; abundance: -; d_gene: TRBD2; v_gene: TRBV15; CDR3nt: TGTGCCACCAGCGCTAGCGGGAGAGCTTACGAGCAGTACTTC; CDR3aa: CATSASGRAYEQYF
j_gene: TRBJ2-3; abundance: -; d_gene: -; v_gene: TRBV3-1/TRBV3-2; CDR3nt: TGTGCCAGCAGCCAAGAGAACCCCTCAACGCAGTATTTT; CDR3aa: CASSQENPSTQYF
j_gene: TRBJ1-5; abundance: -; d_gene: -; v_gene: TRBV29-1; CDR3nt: TGCAGCGTTGTTACCGTAATTCAGCCCCAGCATTTT; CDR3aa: CSVVTVIQPQHF
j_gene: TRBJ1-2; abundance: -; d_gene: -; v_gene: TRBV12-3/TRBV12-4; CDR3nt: TGTGCCAGCAGTTTTCGAAAGGGTGGCTACACCTTC; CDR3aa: CASSFRKGGYTF
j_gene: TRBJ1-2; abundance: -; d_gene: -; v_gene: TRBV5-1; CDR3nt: TGCGCCAGCAATTACGATTCAAACTATGGCTACACCTTC; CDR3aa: CASNYDSNYGYTF
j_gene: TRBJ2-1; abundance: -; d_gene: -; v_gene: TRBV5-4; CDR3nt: TGTGCCAGCAGCTTTGATGGGGGTTCCAATGAGCAGTTCTTC; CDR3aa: CASSFDGGSNEQFF
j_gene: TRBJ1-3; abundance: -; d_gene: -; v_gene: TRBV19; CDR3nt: TGTGCCAGTACTTCCAGTTGGTCCCTGAGCTCTGGAAACACCATATATTTT; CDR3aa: CASTSSWSLSSGNTIYF
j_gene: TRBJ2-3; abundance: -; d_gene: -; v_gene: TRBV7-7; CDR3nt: TGTGCCAGCACCCTAGGGACTCCTACGCAGTATTTT; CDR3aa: CASTLGTPTQYF
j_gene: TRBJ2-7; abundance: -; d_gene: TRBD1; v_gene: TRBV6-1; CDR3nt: TGTGCCAGCAGTGAGTTGACAGGGGGAGTCTCCGAGCAGTACTTC; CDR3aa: CASSELTGGVSEQYF
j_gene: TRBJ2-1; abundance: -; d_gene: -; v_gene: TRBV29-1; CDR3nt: TGCAGCGTTCTGTACTACAATGAGCAGTTCTTC; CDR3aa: CSVLYYNEQFF
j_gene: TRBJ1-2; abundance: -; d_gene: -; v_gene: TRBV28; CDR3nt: TGTGCCAGCAGTTCCTTGGCCTTAGGGTACGGTGGCTACACCTTC; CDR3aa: CASSSLALGYGGYTF
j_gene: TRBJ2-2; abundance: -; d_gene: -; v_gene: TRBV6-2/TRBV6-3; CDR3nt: TGTGCCAGCAGTTACCCGAACACCGGGGAGCTGTTTTTT; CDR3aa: CASSYPNTGELFF
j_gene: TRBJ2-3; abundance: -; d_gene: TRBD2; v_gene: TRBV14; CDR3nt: TGTGCCAGCGCCGTAGCGGGAGCACGAGATACGCAGTATTTT; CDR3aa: CASAVAGARDTQYF
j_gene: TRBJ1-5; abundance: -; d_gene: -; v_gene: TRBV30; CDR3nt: TGTGCCTGGAGTGTTTGGGGGCGCGGGATCAATCAGCCCCAGCATTTT; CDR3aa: CAWSVWGRGINQPQHF
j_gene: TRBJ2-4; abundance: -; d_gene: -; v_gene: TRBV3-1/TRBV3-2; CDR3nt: TGTGCCAGCAGCCAAGACAGGGTCCAAAACATTCAGTACTTC; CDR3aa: CASSQDRVQNIQYF
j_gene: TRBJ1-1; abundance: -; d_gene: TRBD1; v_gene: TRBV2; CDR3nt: TGTGCCAGCAGTGAGCAGGGGGCTTTAGTACGAGCTTTCTTT; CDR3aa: CASSEQGALVRAFF
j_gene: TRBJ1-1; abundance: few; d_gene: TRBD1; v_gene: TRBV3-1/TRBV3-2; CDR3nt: TGTGCCAGCAGCCAAGAGGACAGGTGGAACACTGAAGCTTTCTTT; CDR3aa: CASSQEDRWNTEAFF
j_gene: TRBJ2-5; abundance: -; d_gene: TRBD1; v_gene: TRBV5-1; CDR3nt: TGCGCCAGCAGCTTTCAGGGGGAAGTGGACCAGTACTTC; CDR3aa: CASSFQGEVDQYF
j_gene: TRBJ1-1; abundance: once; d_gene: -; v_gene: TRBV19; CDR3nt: TGTGCCAGTAGTATTATGGAGTCCACTGAAGCTTTCTTT; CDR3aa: CASSIMESTEAFF
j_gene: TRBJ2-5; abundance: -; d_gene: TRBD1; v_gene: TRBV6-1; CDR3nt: TGTGCCAGCAGTGAGAGCCCCCTGACAGGGTGGCTGGAGACCCAGTACTTC; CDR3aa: CASSESPLTGWLETQYF
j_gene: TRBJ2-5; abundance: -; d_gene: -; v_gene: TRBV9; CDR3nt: TGTGCCAGCAGCGTTTGGCCAGGGCAGGAGACCCAGTACTTC; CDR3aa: CASSVWPGQETQYF
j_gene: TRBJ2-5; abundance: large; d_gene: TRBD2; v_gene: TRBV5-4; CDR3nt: TGTGCCAGCAGCTTGGGGCTAGCGGGAGGAGGGGGAGGCGAGACCCAGTACTTC; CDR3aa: CASSLGLAGGGGGETQYF
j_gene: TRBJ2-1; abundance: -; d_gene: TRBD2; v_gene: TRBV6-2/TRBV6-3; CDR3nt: TGTGCCAGCAGTTGGCCGGGACTAGCGGCTGGGGGTGAGCAGTTCTTC; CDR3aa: CASSWPGLAAGGEQFF